The 32 T cell receptor beta chains below all came from one sample that was sequenced in a study of cytomegalovirus exposure and HLA in healthy donors. The PCR made use of 60 Vbeta and 13 Jbeta primers. Method: immunoSEQ multiplex PCR; TCRdb's copy keeps in-frame clones and lacks some. The sample contains 110,000 to 150,000 clones, roughly 10% of which appear only once. The sequenced sample was PBMCs. These receptors were obtained from a man aged 50 to 60 in good health and CMV-seronegative.

This clone has only a few counts. This chain uses TRBV19 with TRBJ2-3, with a tentative D call TRBD2 (7 bases). V lost 1 base, J lost 5 bases, and 10 bases lay in between. Germline loops: CDR1 LNHDA, CDR2 SQIVND (reference sequence). CDR3 length equals 14 residues. CDR3 nucleotide sequence: TGTGCCAGTAGTATAGGAGGGGGGGGAGATACGCAGTATTTT. This gives the protein CASSIGGGGDTQYF.

A few counts support this clone. This chain joins TRBV4-2 and TRBJ2-5; D gene ambiguous. The J call may be faulty, since TRBJ2-7 better matches the DNA end. Germline V gene data show CDR1 as LGHNA and CDR2 as YNFKEQ. This CDR3 is 17 amino acids long. Here the CDR3 reads CASSQAYLISSSYEQYF. The CDR3 coding sequence is TGTGCCAGCAGCCAAGCTTACCTAATATCGAGCTCCTACGAGCAGTACTTC.

This clone was detected once. The chain is built from TRBV19 and TRBJ1-4, with 8 bases identical to TRBD1. The CDR3 has 14 amino acids. CDR1 and CDR2 (germline): LNHDA, SQIVND (reference sequence). V shed 6 bases and J 7 bases; nucleotides not matched to a gene: 7. This chain's CDR3 is CASRSDGQGEKLFF. In DNA form, the CDR3 reads TGTGCCAGTAGATCGGATGGACAGGGTGAAAAACTGTTTTTT.

The chain carries TRBV30 and TRBJ2-5, with D unclear. This CDR3 has 13 residues. Germline V gene lookup returns CDR1 GTSNPN and CDR2 SVGIG (reference sequence). Deletions cut 1 base from V and 7 bases from J, with 13 bases between. The CDR3, as DNA: TGTGCCTGGAGTGCTTGGTCTTCGGGGACCCAGTACTTC. Translating it yields CAWSAWSSGTQYF.

V gene TRBV30 combines with J gene TRBJ1-2, with D possibly TRBD1 on 6 matching bases. This CDR3 contains 16 residues. V was clipped by 3 bases and J by 3 bases, with 20 bases between them. CDR1 GTSNPN and CDR2 SVGIG come from the germline V gene (reference sequence). The CDR3 reads CAWRSRQAFLDYGYTF. Written as DNA, the CDR3 is TGTGCCTGGAGATCAAGACAGGCCTTCCTCGACTATGGCTACACCTTC.

V and J are TRBV2 and TRBJ1-5; TRBD1 aligns across 10 bases. Germline V CDR1 and CDR2: SNHLY, FYNNEI. This CDR3 region has 14 residues. The V segment lost 7 bases and the J segment 7 bases; nucleotides outside the gene matches: 7. The CDR3: CASKPGQGRQPQHF. The DNA of the CDR3 is TGTGCCAGCAAACCGGGACAGGGGCGACAGCCCCAGCATTTT.

In this sample, this clone turned up a few times. The chain couples TRBV12-2 to TRBJ2-1; the D call TRBD2 from the table was never checked on the DNA. TRBV12-2 is described as a pseudogene. CDR3 length: 20 amino acids. The CDR3 DNA sequence: TGTGCAAGTCGCTTAGCGCCCGGACTAGCGGGAGTAGAGGCCTACAATGAGCAGTTCTTC. Its protein product is CASRLAPGLAGVEAYNEQFF.

This chain connects TRBV6-5 to TRBJ1-4; a weak D match, TRBD1 (6 bases). CDR1 is MNHEY, CDR2 SVGAGI, per germline. The CDR3 runs to 14 residues. The V end was cut by 6 bases, the J end by 4 bases, with 12 bases between. The CDR3 DNA follows: TGTGCCAGCAGGATCACCAGGGGTAATGAAAAACTGTTTTTT. This codes for CASRITRGNEKLFF.

The rearrangement uses TRBV5-1 and TRBJ2-5, with 7 positions matching TRBD1. V shed 2 bases, J shed 3 bases, and the junction held 7 bases outside the gene matches. From germline, CDR1 is SGHRS and CDR2 YFSETQ. The CDR3 sequence is 15 residues long. In DNA form, the CDR3 reads TGCGCCAGCAGCTTACACCCCGACAGGGAAGAGACCCAGTACTTC. This gives the protein CASSLHPDREETQYF.

The chain recombines TRBV5-1 with TRBJ2-7; TRBD2 agrees at 7 bases. The J segment lost 6 bases and the V segment lost 4 bases, leaving 13 bases of the junction unmatched. Germline CDR1 reads SGHRS; CDR2 reads YFSETQ. The length of the CDR3 is 15 residues. The DNA of the CDR3 is TGCGCCAGCAGCCCAACCTCGGGACTACTTCTCGAGCAGTACTTC. It translates to CASSPTSGLLLEQYF.

This clone occurred a few times. This CDR3 is also generated by other DNA sequences in the sample. The V call is TRBV5-6, the J call TRBJ2-4; 8 bases align to TRBD2. Trimming at V came to 0 bases and at J to 2 bases, leaving 1 base not matched to a gene. CDR1 is SGHDT, CDR2 YYEEEE, per germline. CDR3 length equals 15 residues. The chain's CDR3 is CASSLGGGTKNIQYF. The DNA for the CDR3 is TGTGCCAGCAGCTTGGGCGGGGGGACCAAAAACATTCAGTACTTC.

This clone has just a few counts. The V gene is TRBV9, the J gene TRBJ1-6; 7 bases are shared with TRBD1. CDR3 length: 14 amino acids. V was clipped by 3 bases and J by 10 bases; unmatched bases: 7. Germline V gene data show CDR1 as SGDLS and CDR2 as YYNGEE. The CDR3 reads CASSATGAGSPLHF. The CDR3 nucleotides are TGTGCCAGCAGCGCCACAGGGGCGGGATCACCCCTCCACTTT.

This clone occurred many times. This chain uses TRBV15 with TRBJ2-3; no clear D. V was trimmed by 5 bases and J by 13 bases, leaving 16 bases between them. CDR1 and CDR2 from the germline V gene are LNHNV and YYDKDF (reference sequence). The CDR3 covers 12 residues. CDR3: CATSPGAVRKYF. As DNA, the CDR3 is TGTGCCACCAGCCCTGGAGCTGTACGCAAGTATTTT.

The rearrangement joins TRBV7-2 to TRBJ1-6, with D possibly matching TRBD1 (5 bases). The germline V gene has CDR1 SGHTA and CDR2 FQGNSA. CDR3 length: 16 amino acids. Trimming took off 3 bases at V and 4 bases at J, with 13 bases between the two ends. In DNA, the CDR3 is TGTGCCAGCAGCTTCTTCACCGGGGGATATAATTCACCCCTCCACTTT. It codes for CASSFFTGGYNSPLHF.

This clone was found a few times. The gene calls are TRBV13 and TRBJ1-1; the D gene is possibly TRBD1 (6 bases). V was pared by 6 bases and J by 3 bases, with 20 bases between. The CDR3 totals 16 residues. Germline V gene sequence: CDR1 PRHDT, CDR2 FYEKMQ (reference sequence). The CDR3 loop reads CASSSSGEGPHTEAFF. CDR3 nucleotide sequence: TGTGCCAGCAGTTCGTCAGGGGAAGGTCCGCACACTGAAGCTTTCTTT.

A few counts support this clone. This rearrangement joins TRBV19 to TRBJ1-2; 7 positions match TRBD1. CDR3 length equals 16 residues. J was trimmed by 4 bases and V by 3 bases; bases with no gene match: 11. The V gene's germline CDR1 is LNHDA and CDR2 SQIVND (reference sequence). CDR3 sequence: CASSMAGGKLAYGYTF. DNA for the CDR3: TGTGCCAGTAGTATGGCAGGGGGAAAATTAGCCTATGGCTACACCTTC.

This clone was seen a handful of times. V is TRBV5-4 and J is TRBJ2-2, with 11 bases lining up with TRBD2. CDR1 is SGHNT, CDR2 YYREEE, per germline (reference sequence). CDR3 length: 15 amino acids. The V and J ends lost 6 bases and 6 bases, in that order; junction bases with no gene match: 7. CDR3 sequence (DNA): TGTGCCAGCAAAGTAGCGGGGGGGCCTCCCGGGGAGCTGTTTTTT. Amino acid sequence: CASKVAGGPPGELFF.

This clone was detected only a few times. The rearrangement links TRBV6-4 to TRBJ2-1, with D unresolved. The germline V and J ends were trimmed by 4 bases and 0 bases, with 10 bases remaining between them. Germline lookup yields CDR1 MRHNA and CDR2 SNTAGT. This CDR3 comprises 15 residues. The DNA for the CDR3 is TGTGCCAGCAGTGCACTACCGAGCTCCTACAATGAGCAGTTCTTC. This sequence encodes CASSALPSSYNEQFF.

The chain employs TRBV27 and TRBJ2-7; tentative D call: TRBD2 (6 bases). CDR3 length: 16 amino acids. CDR1 and CDR2 from the germline V gene are MNHEY and SMNVEV (reference sequence). Trimming took off 0 bases at V and 4 bases at J, with 16 bases between the two ends. CDR3 sequence (DNA): TGTGCCAGCAGTTTATCCCTACTAGCTTCGGGATACGAGCAGTACTTC. Amino acids: CASSLSLLASGYEQYF.

There are a few counts of this clone. The chain joins TRBV4-1 to TRBJ1-1; D is perhaps TRBD1 (5 bases). Trimming cost V 5 bases and J 4 bases, with 11 bases left between them. The germline CDR1 and CDR2 sequences are MGHRA and YSYEKL. There are 13 residues in the CDR3. This CDR3 reads CASSAPGGTEAFF. CDR3 DNA sequence: TGCGCCAGCAGCGCCCCGGGGGGCACTGAAGCTTTCTTT.

A few counts support this clone. The rearrangement joins TRBV7-9 to TRBJ1-1; a weak D match, TRBD1 (6 bases). Germline CDR1 reads SEHNR; CDR2 reads FQNEAQ (reference sequence). CDR3 length: 11 amino acids. V shed 5 bases and J shed 8 bases, with 9 bases lying between them. The CDR3 nucleotides read TGTGCCAGCAGCGAACAGGGAGAAGCTTTCTTT. It translates to CASSEQGEAFF. The whole variable domain, filled in from reference TRBV7-9 and TRBJ1-1, reads DTGVSQNPRHKITKRGQNVTFRCDPISEHNRLYWYRQTLGQGPEFLTYFQNEAQLEKSRLLSDRFSAERPKGSFSTLEIQRTEQGDSAMYLCASSEQGEAFFGQGTRLTVV.

The J gene is TRBJ2-3, the V gene TRBV11-3; tentative D call: TRBD2 (5 bases). The CDR3 has 16 amino acids. Trimming cost V 2 bases and J 0 bases, with 12 bases left between them. The germline V gene has CDR1 SGHNT and CDR2 YENEEA. The CDR3 reads CASSLRSGGSTDTQYF. The DNA for the CDR3 is TGTGCCAGCAGCTTACGAAGCGGCGGCAGCACAGATACGCAGTATTTT. Supplemented by reference TRBV11-3 and TRBJ2-3, the full variable domain reads EAGVVQSPRYKIIEKKQPVAFWCNPISGHNTLYWYLQNLGQGPELLIRYENEEAVDDSQLPKDRFSAERLKGVDSTLKIQPAELGDSAVYLCASSLRSGGSTDTQYFGPGTRLTVL.

This clone was seen more than once but under ten times. V and J are TRBV30 and TRBJ1-5; D unresolved. The CDR3 spans 16 residues. Trimming left V 5 bases short and J 2 bases short, with 19 bases between. The germline V gene has CDR1 GTSNPN and CDR2 SVGIG (reference sequence). The CDR3 here is CAWDAFGLRGNQPQHF. As DNA, the CDR3 is TGTGCCTGGGACGCCTTTGGACTACGGGGCAATCAGCCCCAGCATTTT. Drawing the rest from reference TRBV30 and TRBJ1-5, the complete variable domain is SQTIHQWPATLVQPVGSPLSLECTVEGTSNPNLYWYRQAAGRGLQLLFYSVGIGQISSEVPQNLSASRPQDRQFILSSKKLLLSDSGFYLCAWDAFGLRGNQPQHFGDGTRLSIL.

Only a few counts were recorded for this clone. The V and J genes are TRBV28 and TRBJ1-3; TRBD1 matches 10 bases. The CDR3 loop spans 14 amino acids. Germline CDR1 and CDR2: MDHEN and SYDVKM. Trimming cost V 5 bases and J 3 bases; bases outside gene matches: 1. CDR3 sequence (DNA): TGTGCCAGCAGTGGGACAGGGGTTGGAAACACCATATATTTT. The encoded protein is CASSGTGVGNTIYF.

This clone appeared a few times. The gene calls are TRBV9 and TRBJ2-1; D might be TRBD1 (6 bases). V lost 1 base to trimming and J lost 8 bases, with 16 bases between them. Germline V lookup: CDR1 SGDLS, CDR2 YYNGEE. This CDR3 spans 15 amino acids. CDR3: CASSVYRASSDEQFF. DNA of the CDR3: TGTGCCAGCAGCGTATACAGGGCTAGCTCTGATGAGCAGTTCTTC.

CDR3 region: CASSLALTGDGYTF. The DNA for the CDR3 is TGTGCCAGCAGCTTAGCGTTAACAGGGGATGGCTACACCTTC. The chain joins TRBV7-2 to TRBJ1-2; 7 nucleotides agree with TRBD1. The length of the CDR3 is 14 residues. J lost 6 bases, V lost 0 bases, and 4 bases had no gene match. CDR1 is SGHTA and CDR2 is FQGNSA in the germline V gene.

This clone occurred a few times. This chain joins TRBV6-1 and TRBJ1-2, with 7 positions matching TRBD1. Losses at the gene ends were 7 bases for V and 7 bases for J; bases not matched to a gene: 6. Germline CDR1 reads MNHNS; CDR2 reads SASEGT. The CDR3 is made up of 12 amino acids. The CDR3: CASTRGQVGYTF. CDR3 bases: TGTGCCAGCACTAGGGGGCAGGTTGGCTACACCTTC.

This chain connects TRBV19 to TRBJ1-1; 8 bases map to TRBD1. CDR3 length equals 18 residues. Per the germline V gene, CDR1 is LNHDA and CDR2 is SQIVND (reference sequence). The J segment lost 0 bases and the V segment lost 5 bases, leaving 14 bases of the junction unmatched. The CDR3 region has the DNA TGTGCCAGTAGTTTAGGGGGACAGGTACGACTATTGAACACTGAAGCTTTCTTT. It specifies CASSLGGQVRLLNTEAFF.

The V and J genes are TRBV9 and TRBJ1-2; TRBD1 matches at 8 bases. Per germline, CDR1 SGDLS and CDR2 YYNGEE. This CDR3 is built from 14 residues. V lost 5 bases to trimming and J lost 3 bases; unmatched junction nucleotides: 6. The CDR3 DNA reads TGTGCCAGCAGTTTCGGACAGGGCGACTATGGCTACACCTTC. It translates to CASSFGQGDYGYTF.

This chain joins TRBV11-2 and TRBJ1-2; 7 nucleotides line up with TRBD1. This CDR3 is built from 14 residues. The germline CDR1 and CDR2 sequences are SGHAT and FQNNGV. V shed 5 bases, J shed 8 bases, and the junction held 11 bases outside the gene matches. The CDR3 loop reads CASSPNRGGSGYTF. CDR3 coding DNA: TGTGCCAGCAGCCCCAACAGGGGTGGTTCAGGCTACACCTTC.

V is TRBV7-7 and J is TRBJ2-1; D is perhaps TRBD2 (5 bases). Germline-derived CDR1 and CDR2 are SSHAT and FNYEAQ (reference sequence). The CDR3 consists of 14 residues. With 6 bases removed from V and 6 bases from J, the gap between germline ends came to 15 bases. Here the CDR3 reads CASSVTGFRNEQFF. CDR3 DNA sequence: TGTGCCAGCAGTGTTACGGGGTTTCGCAATGAGCAGTTCTTC.

The gene calls are TRBV2 and TRBJ2-7; perhaps TRBD1 as D (5 bases). Germline values: CDR1 SNHLY, CDR2 FYNNEI. V lost 6 bases and J lost 6, with 12 bases in between. This CDR3 comprises 12 residues. The CDR3 nucleotides read TGTGCCAGCAGCCAACAGGCCTCCGAGCAGTACTTC. Translating gives CASSQQASEQYF.